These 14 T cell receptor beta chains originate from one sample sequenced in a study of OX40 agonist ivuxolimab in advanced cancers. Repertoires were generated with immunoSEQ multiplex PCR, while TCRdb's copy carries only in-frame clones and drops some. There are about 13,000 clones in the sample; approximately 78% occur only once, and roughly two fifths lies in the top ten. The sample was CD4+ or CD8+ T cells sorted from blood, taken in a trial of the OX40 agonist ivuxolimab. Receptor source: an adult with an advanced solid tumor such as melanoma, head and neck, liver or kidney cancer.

The CDR3 is CASSSPGQGNYGYTF. The CDR3, as DNA: TGTGCCAGCAGTTCTCCGGGACAGGGAAACTATGGCTACACCTTC. The chain recombines TRBV6-6 with TRBJ1-2; 9 bases line up with TRBD1. Germline CDR1 is MNHNY and CDR2 is SVGAGI (reference sequence). The length of the CDR3 is 15 residues. V dropped 4 bases and J dropped 2; count of bases not matched to a gene: 5.

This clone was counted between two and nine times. The CDR3 coding sequence is TGTGCCAGCAGCGAGGGACCCTCCTACGAGCAGTACTTC. Translated: CASSEGPSYEQYF. This chain uses TRBV7-3 with TRBJ2-7; D is tentatively TRBD1 or TRBD2 (5 bases each). The CDR3 totals 13 residues. The germline CDR1 and CDR2 sequences are SGHTA and FQGTGA. The germline V and J ends were trimmed by 5 bases and 0 bases, with 8 bases remaining between them. Supplemented by reference TRBV7-3 and TRBJ2-7, the full variable domain reads GAGVSQTPSNKVTEKGKYVELRCDPISGHTALYWYRQSLGQGPEFLIYFQGTGAADDSGLPNDRFFAVRPEGSVSTLKIQRTERGDSAVYLCASSEGPSYEQYFGPGTRLTVT.

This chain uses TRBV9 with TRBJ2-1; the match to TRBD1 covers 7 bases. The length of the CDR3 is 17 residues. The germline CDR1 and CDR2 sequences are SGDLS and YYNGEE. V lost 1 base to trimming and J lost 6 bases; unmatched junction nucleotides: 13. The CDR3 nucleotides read TGTGCCAGCAGCGTACAGGCACAGGGGCCCGGCATCAATGAGCAGTTCTTC. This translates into CASSVQAQGPGINEQFF.

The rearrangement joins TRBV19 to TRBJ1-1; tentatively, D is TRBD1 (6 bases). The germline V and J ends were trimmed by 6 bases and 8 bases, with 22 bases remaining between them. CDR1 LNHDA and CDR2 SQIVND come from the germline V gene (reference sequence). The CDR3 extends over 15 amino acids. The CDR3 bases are TGTGCCAGTAGCCCGCAGAGGGGGGTCTTGAGGGAAGCTTTCTTT. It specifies CASSPQRGVLREAFF.

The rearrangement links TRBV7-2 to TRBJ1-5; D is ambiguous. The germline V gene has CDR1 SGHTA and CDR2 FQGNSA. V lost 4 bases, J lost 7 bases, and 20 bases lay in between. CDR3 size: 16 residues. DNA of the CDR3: TGTGCCAGCAGCTCAAGAGACGACCCAACCCGCCAGCCCCAGCATTTT. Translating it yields CASSSRDDPTRQPQHF.

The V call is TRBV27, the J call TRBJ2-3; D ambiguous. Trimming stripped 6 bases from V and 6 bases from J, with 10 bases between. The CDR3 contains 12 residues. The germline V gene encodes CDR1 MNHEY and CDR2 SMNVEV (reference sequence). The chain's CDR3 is CASSALPDTQYF. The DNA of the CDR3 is TGTGCCAGCAGCGCGCTCCCGGATACGCAGTATTTT.

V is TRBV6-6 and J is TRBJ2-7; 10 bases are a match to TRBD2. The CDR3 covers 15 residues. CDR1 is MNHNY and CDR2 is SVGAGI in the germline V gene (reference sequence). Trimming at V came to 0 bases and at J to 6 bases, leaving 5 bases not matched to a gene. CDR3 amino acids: CASSYSTSGILEQYF. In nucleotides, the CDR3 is TGTGCCAGCAGTTACTCAACTAGCGGGATCCTCGAGCAGTACTTC.

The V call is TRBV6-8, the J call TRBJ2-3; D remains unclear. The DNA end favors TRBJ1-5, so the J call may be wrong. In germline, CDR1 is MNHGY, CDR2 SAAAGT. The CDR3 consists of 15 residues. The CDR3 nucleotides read TGTGCCAGCAGTCATCTAGCGGGAGCAGCAGATACGCAGCATTTT. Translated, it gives CASSHLAGAADTQHF.

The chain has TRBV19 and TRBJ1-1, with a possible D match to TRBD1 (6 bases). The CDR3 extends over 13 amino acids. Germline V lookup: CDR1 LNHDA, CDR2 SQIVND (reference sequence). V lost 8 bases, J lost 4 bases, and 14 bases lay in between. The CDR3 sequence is CASEQGYGTEAFF. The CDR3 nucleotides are TGTGCCAGTGAACAGGGTTATGGCACTGAAGCTTTCTTT.

The DNA of the CDR3 is TGTGCCAGCAGCGTAGGGCTAGCCGCCTACGAGCAGTACTTC. Its protein product is CASSVGLAAYEQYF. The chain carries TRBV9 and TRBJ2-7; possibly TRBD2 for D (5 bases). The CDR3 is 14 residues long. Germline CDR1 reads SGDLS; CDR2 reads YYNGEE. Trimming stripped 0 bases from V and 2 bases from J, with 9 bases between.

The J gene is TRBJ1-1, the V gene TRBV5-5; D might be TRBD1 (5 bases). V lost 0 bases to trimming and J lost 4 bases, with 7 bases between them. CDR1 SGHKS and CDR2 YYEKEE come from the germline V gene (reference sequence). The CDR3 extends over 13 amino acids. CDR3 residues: CASSLDRGTEAFF. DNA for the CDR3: TGTGCCAGCAGCTTGGATAGGGGCACTGAAGCTTTCTTT.

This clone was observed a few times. As DNA, the CDR3 is TGTGCCAGCTCACTGGGACAGCCCTCTGGGGCCAACGTCCTGACTTTC. As protein: CASSLGQPSGANVLTF. The rearrangement uses TRBV18 and TRBJ2-6; 7 bases line up with TRBD1. The CDR3 has 16 residues. After removal of 4 bases from V and 0 bases from J, the junction contained 3 bases not matched to a gene. CDR1 and CDR2 from the germline V gene are KGHSH and LQKENI.

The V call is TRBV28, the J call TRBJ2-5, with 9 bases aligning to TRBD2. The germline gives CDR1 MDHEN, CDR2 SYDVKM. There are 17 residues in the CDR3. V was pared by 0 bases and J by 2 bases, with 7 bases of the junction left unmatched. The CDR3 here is CASSLWTSGEGQETQYF. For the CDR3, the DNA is TGTGCCAGCAGTTTATGGACTAGCGGAGAGGGGCAAGAGACCCAGTACTTC.

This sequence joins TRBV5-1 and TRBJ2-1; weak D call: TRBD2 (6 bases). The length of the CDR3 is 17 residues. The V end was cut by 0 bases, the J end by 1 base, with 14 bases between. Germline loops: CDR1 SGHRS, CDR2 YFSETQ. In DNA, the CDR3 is TGCGCCAGCAGCTTGGGCACCCCGACTAGGTCCTACAATGAGCAGTTCTTC. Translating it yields CASSLGTPTRSYNEQFF.